This is a list of T cell receptor beta chains from one sample in a study of blood T cell repertoires in COVID-19. Sequenced by immunoSEQ multiplex PCR; TCRdb stores in-frame clones only, minus some. The sample holds 300,000 to 400,000 clones, around 87% seen once. The sequencing sample was made of peripheral blood. These receptors all come from a woman between 50 and 59 years old who had recovered from COVID-19. The conserved cysteine and the conserved F or W are not part of the CDR3 here.

V gene	J gene	CDR3 protein
TRBV28	TRBJ1-1	ASSLLTGTANTEAF
TRBV2	TRBJ2-5	ASSEFRLETQY
TRBV27	TRBJ1-1	ASSTTGITEAF
TRBV2	TRBJ2-7	ASSEMWSQTYEQY
TRBV7-8	TRBJ1-2	ASSLAKGGVRGYT
TRBV2	TRBJ1-1	ASSADGRAAAF
TRBV10-2	TRBJ1-2	ASKRRSLHYGYT
TRBV3-1/TRBV3-2	TRBJ2-2	ASSSGRAGELF
TRBV10-3	TRBJ1-5	AISESPTEMGQPQH
TRBV11-2	TRBJ2-7	ASSLGEEVEQY
TRBV6-5	TRBJ2-3	ASSYATGTDTQY
TRBV12-3/TRBV12-4	TRBJ1-1	ASTTSQGGEAF
TRBV5-1	TRBJ1-1	ASSLVGGGNTEAF
TRBV7-6	TRBJ2-1	ASSFGTVRFEGQF
TRBV7-2	TRBJ2-7	ASSLGTGLTEQY
TRBV2	TRBJ1-4	ASTLRQGPNEKLF
TRBV9	TRBJ1-1	ASGTGAGTEAF
TRBV5-1	TRBJ2-1	ASSRTSGTYNEQF
TRBV10-3	TRBJ1-1	AIKPRDYGTEAF
TRBV7-9	TRBJ1-2	ASSLTGALYGYT
TRBV5-1	TRBJ2-7	ASSLLAGGSREQY
TRBV20-1	TRBJ1-1	SASKTGWSEAF
TRBV11-2	TRBJ2-1	ASSPPFADGKNYNEQF
TRBV6-5	TRBJ2-2	ASSPSRGTGELF
TRBV6-2/TRBV6-3	TRBJ2-1	ASSPLGVAYNEQF
TRBV5-8	TRBJ1-5	ASSSGQHSNQPQH
TRBV29-1	TRBJ2-6	SFRGGEAANVLT
TRBV10-3	TRBJ1-1	AISRDRHTEAF
TRBV4-3	TRBJ2-5	ASSQDASGETQY
TRBV5-8	TRBJ1-5	ASSPRTGGFGQPQH
TRBV6-5	TRBJ1-3	ASDPRVPGNTIY
TRBV19	TRBJ1-2	ASSSISGGGYT
TRBV10-1	TRBJ2-7	ASRGQVRSYEQY
TRBV7-2	TRBJ1-3	ASSFSQGDSGNTIY
TRBV19	TRBJ2-1	ASSTPGYNEQF
TRBV3-1/TRBV3-2	TRBJ2-7	ASTSLGTGTYEQY
TRBV6-5	TRBJ1-1	ASRRVANTEAF
TRBV28	TRBJ1-2	ASRDGALGYT
TRBV7-3	TRBJ2-1	ASSLPGQGGEQF
TRBV30	TRBJ1-5	AWSLDRGSNQPQH